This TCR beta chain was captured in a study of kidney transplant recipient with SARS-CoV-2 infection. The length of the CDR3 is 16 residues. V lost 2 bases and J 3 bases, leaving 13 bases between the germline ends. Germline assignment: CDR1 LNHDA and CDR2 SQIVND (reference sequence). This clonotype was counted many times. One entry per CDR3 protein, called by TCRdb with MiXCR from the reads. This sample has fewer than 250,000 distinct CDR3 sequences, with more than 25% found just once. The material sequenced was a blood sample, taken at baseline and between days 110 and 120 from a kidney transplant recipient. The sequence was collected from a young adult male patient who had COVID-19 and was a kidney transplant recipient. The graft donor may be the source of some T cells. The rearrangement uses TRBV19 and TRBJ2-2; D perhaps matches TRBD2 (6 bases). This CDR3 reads CASSISGSGYTGELFF. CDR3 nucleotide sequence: TGTGCCAGTAGTATATCCGGGAGCGGGTACACCGGGGAGCTGTTTTTT.